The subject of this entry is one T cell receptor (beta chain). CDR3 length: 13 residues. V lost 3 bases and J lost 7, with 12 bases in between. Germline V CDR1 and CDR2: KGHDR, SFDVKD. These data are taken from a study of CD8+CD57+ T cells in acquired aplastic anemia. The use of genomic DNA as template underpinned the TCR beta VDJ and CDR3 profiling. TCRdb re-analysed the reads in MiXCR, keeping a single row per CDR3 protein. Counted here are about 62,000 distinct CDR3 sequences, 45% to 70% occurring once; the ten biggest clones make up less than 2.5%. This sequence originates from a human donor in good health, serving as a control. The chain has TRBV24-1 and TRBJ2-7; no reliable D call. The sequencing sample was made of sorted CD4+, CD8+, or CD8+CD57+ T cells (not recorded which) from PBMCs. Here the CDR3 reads CATSDPDTPEQYF. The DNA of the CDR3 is TGTGCCACCAGTGATCCCGACACCCCAGAGCAGTACTTC.